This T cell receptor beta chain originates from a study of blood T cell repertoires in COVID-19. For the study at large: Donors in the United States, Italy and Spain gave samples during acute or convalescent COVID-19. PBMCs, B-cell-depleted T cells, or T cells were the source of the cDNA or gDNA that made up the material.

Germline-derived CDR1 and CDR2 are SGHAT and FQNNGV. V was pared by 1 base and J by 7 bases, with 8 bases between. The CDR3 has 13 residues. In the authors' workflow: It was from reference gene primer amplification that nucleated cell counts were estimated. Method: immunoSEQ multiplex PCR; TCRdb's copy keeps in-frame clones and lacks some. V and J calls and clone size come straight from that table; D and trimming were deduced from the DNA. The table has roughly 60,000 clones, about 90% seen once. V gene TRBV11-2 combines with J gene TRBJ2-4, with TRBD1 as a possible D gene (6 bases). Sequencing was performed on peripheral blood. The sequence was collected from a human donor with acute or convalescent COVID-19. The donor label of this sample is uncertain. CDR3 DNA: TGTGCCAGCAGCTTAGGTGGACAGAACATTCAGTACTTC. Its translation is CASSLGGQNIQYF.